This T cell receptor beta chain was recorded in a study of human T cells and chemical hapten exposure. Whole-study findings and limits: Donors in the study had alopecia, meaning their immune response may differ from healthy people's.

This clonotype was counted many times. The antigen is undetermined. Germline CDR1 DFQATT, CDR2 SNEGSKA (reference sequence). CDR3 length: 10 amino acids. V lost 6 bases and J 5 bases, leaving 8 bases between the germline ends. Each CDR3 protein is one row after TCRdb ran MiXCR on the RACE reads. There are some 90,000 distinct CDR3 sequences in the sample; roughly 8.5% occur only once, and 2.5% to 3% lies in the top ten. Time point here: pre-sensitization, week 0. The sample's treatment: therapeutic diphenylcyclopropenone sensitization with weekly scalp DPC. The rearrangement links TRBV20-1 to TRBJ2-7; no clear D gene. The sample was whole blood, taken in connection with sensitization to the hapten diphenylcyclopropenone (DPC). This sequence was found in a man aged 40-55 years with alopecia areata. Some clones in this sample may be carry-over from other donors' samples. In DNA, the CDR3 is TGCAGTGCCCAGGCTCACGAGCAGTACTTC. This codes for CSAQAHEQYF.